One sample yielded the 9 T cell receptor beta chains listed below, sequenced in a study of blood T cells in healthy people across ages. The second PCR ran 7 to 11 cycles with a sample-barcoded 5' primer and J-beta primers. MiXCR was run by TCRdb on the 5' RACE reads, yielding one entry per CDR3 protein. This table has about 830,000 distinct CDR3 sequences, roughly 60% appearing once. Material: blood. These TCRs come from a man aged 30-40 years in good health.

This clonotype is a singleton in its sample. This sequence joins TRBV10-3 and TRBJ2-3; 9 positions match TRBD2. This CDR3 is built from 16 residues. V trimming: 3 bases; J trimming: 0 bases; junction bases outside the gene matches: 4. Germline V gene lookup returns CDR1 ENHRY and CDR2 SYGVKD. The CDR3 loop reads CAISERSGGSTDTQYF. The CDR3 nucleotides read TGTGCCATCAGTGAACGGAGCGGGGGGAGCACAGATACGCAGTATTTT.

This chain links TRBV2 with TRBJ2-1; 9 nucleotides agree with TRBD1. Germline V lookup: CDR1 SNHLY, CDR2 FYNNEI. The ends lost 3 bases at V and 13 bases at J; junction bases unmatched: 7. The CDR3 consists of 13 residues. The CDR3 loop reads CASSEGQGLTQFF. The CDR3 coding sequence is TGTGCCAGCAGTGAGGGACAGGGACTAACCCAGTTCTTC.

The chain links TRBV7-9 to TRBJ2-1; TRBD1 is a possible D gene (5 bases). V shed 2 bases and J shed 6 bases, with 11 bases lying between them. Germline CDR1 and CDR2: SEHNR and FQNEAQ (reference sequence). The CDR3 contains 14 residues. The CDR3: CASSLQGVFNEQFF. DNA for the CDR3: TGTGCCAGCAGCTTACAGGGTGTCTTCAATGAGCAGTTCTTC.

The V gene is TRBV29-1, the J gene TRBJ1-5; D may be TRBD1 (5 bases). CDR1 SQVTM and CDR2 ANQGSEA come from the germline V gene. V was clipped by 4 bases and J by 4 bases, with 14 bases between them. CDR3 size: 14 residues. CDR3 region: CSVAGTGPNQPQHF. As DNA, the CDR3 is TGCAGCGTTGCAGGGACGGGCCCGAATCAGCCCCAGCATTTT.

This clonotype was counted between two and nine times. This rearrangement joins TRBV10-3 to TRBJ2-5, with 15 bases that match TRBD2. The CDR3 runs 17 residues. CDR1 and CDR2 from the germline V gene are ENHRY and SYGVKD. The trim removed 11 bases at V and 1 base at J, leaving 11 bases unmatched. The CDR3 nucleotides read TGTGCCGTCCGAATGGGACTAGCGGGAGGCCCCCAAGAGACCCAGTACTTC. Translating it yields CAVRMGLAGGPQETQYF.

This rearrangement joins TRBV20-1 to TRBJ2-7, with 9 bases fitting TRBD2. CDR1 and CDR2 from the germline V gene are DFQATT and SNEGSKA (reference sequence). The CDR3 contains 16 residues. The J segment lost 4 bases and the V segment lost 0 bases, leaving 10 bases of the junction unmatched. CDR3 protein: CSARDPISGRDYEQYF. The CDR3 DNA reads TGCAGTGCTAGAGACCCAATTAGCGGGAGAGATTACGAGCAGTACTTC.

This chain connects TRBV20-1 to TRBJ2-7; 8 bases map to TRBD2. The germline V gene encodes CDR1 DFQATT and CDR2 SNEGSKA (reference sequence). This CDR3 has 15 residues. Losses at the gene ends were 4 bases for V and 4 bases for J; bases not matched to a gene: 12. In nucleotides, the CDR3 is TGCAGTGCTAAAGTATACGGGACTAGTATTTACGAGCAGTACTTC. It is translated as CSAKVYGTSIYEQYF.

The gene calls are TRBV20-1 and TRBJ1-5; D unclear. V was shortened by 6 bases and J by 8 bases, with 14 bases between the two germline ends. This CDR3 spans 12 amino acids. Germline V gives CDR1 DFQATT, CDR2 SNEGSKA (reference sequence). CDR3 sequence reads: CSATPGGKPQHF. The CDR3 DNA follows: TGCAGTGCCACACCGGGAGGGAAGCCCCAGCATTTT.

The chain employs TRBV25-1 and TRBJ2-7; TRBD2 matches at 10 bases. The V segment lost 4 bases and the J segment 3 bases; nucleotides outside the gene matches: 6. Germline values: CDR1 MGHDK, CDR2 SYGVNS. This CDR3 has 15 amino acids. CDR3: CASSGSGTSVYEQYF. CDR3 nucleotides: TGTGCCAGCAGTGGGTCCGGGACTAGCGTCTACGAGCAGTACTTC.